This TCR beta chain derives from a study of blood T cell repertoires in COVID-19. Study-wide context: Samples representing acute and convalescent COVID-19 were sourced from the United States, Italy and Spain. PBMCs, B-cell-depleted T cells, or T cells were the source of the cDNA or gDNA that made up the material.

As processed by the authors: How many nucleated cells were present was estimated from reference gene primer amplification. Produced via immunoSEQ multiplex PCR; TCRdb's table is partial and in-frame only. V, J and clone size derive from that table, while D and trimming were established from the DNA sequence. The table lists about 230,000 clones, under 90% of them singletons. Participants had their cohort set by participant-reported clinical history. The CDR3 contains 10 residues. V gave up 4 bases and J gave up 6 bases, with 6 bases separating them. Germline V gene data show CDR1 as DFQATT and CDR2 as SNEGSKA (reference sequence).

The origin of this receptor is a woman aged 25-40 years with acute COVID-19. Sequenced input: PBMCs or T cells enriched from blood (not recorded which). The J gene is TRBJ1-1, the V gene TRBV20-1, with D unclear. This CDR3 reads CSAISAEAFF. CDR3 nucleotide sequence: TGCAGTGCTATATCGGCTGAAGCTTTCTTT.